One sample yielded the 21 T cell receptor beta chains listed below, sequenced in a study of identical twins. TCRdb passed the 5' RACE reads through MiXCR, listing each CDR3 protein once. The data contain around 490,000 distinct CDR3 sequences, 13% to 15% of them singletons. These records were also assigned to another study, of yellow fever vaccine responses in identical twins.

Sequencing was performed on CD4+ T cells sorted from blood. The receptors come from a woman younger than 30 in good health.

The chain is built from TRBV2 and TRBJ1-2, with 8 nucleotides matching TRBD1. V lost 4 bases to trimming and J lost 0 bases; unmatched junction nucleotides: 4. The CDR3 is made up of 15 amino acids. Germline V lookup: CDR1 SNHLY, CDR2 FYNNEI. The CDR3 region is CASSVQDRANYGYTF. Written as DNA, the CDR3 is TGTGCCAGCAGTGTACAGGACAGGGCTAACTATGGCTACACCTTC.

This clonotype has a count of ten or more. The gene calls are TRBV20-1 and TRBJ2-2, with D maybe TRBD2 (5 bases). The CDR3 length is 16 residues. V lost 2 bases and J lost 1, with 14 bases in between. Germline values: CDR1 DFQATT, CDR2 SNEGSKA (reference sequence). CDR3: CSARHMGRENTGELFF. CDR3 nucleotides: TGCAGTGCTAGACATATGGGCCGGGAGAACACCGGGGAGCTGTTTTTT.

The DNA for the CDR3 is TGTGCCAGCATCTTAGGGATTACAGGGACTGAAGCTTTCTTT. This encodes CASILGITGTEAFF. The chain is built from TRBV12-3 or TRBV12-4 and TRBJ1-1, with D perhaps TRBD1 (6 bases). V lost 7 bases and J 5 bases, leaving 17 bases between the germline ends. The CDR3 loop spans 14 amino acids.

CDR3 DNA: TGTGCCAGCAAAGAAAATTACGAGCAGTACTTC. Its protein product is CASKENYEQYF. This rearrangement joins TRBV28 to TRBJ2-7; D ambiguous. The CDR3 spans 11 residues. CDR1 is MDHEN and CDR2 is SYDVKM in the germline V gene. Trimming took 7 bases from V and 4 from J, leaving 8 bases between them.

The chain links TRBV28 to TRBJ1-5; 9 nucleotides line up with TRBD1. Germline CDR1 is MDHEN and CDR2 is SYDVKM. V dropped 0 bases and J dropped 3; count of bases not matched to a gene: 6. This CDR3 is 17 amino acids long. Written as DNA, the CDR3 is TGTGCCAGCAGTTTATGGGGGGGACAGGGAGTCAATCAGCCCCAGCATTTT. As protein: CASSLWGGQGVNQPQHF.

The sample holds a few counts of this clonotype. The chain has TRBV2 and TRBJ2-7; TRBD1 matches at 9 bases. V dropped 6 bases and J dropped 2; count of bases not matched to a gene: 5. Germline CDR1 and CDR2: SNHLY and FYNNEI. The CDR3 covers 14 residues. The CDR3 sequence: CASRPDRGAYEQYF. In nucleotides, the CDR3 is TGTGCCAGCAGACCCGACAGGGGGGCCTACGAGCAGTACTTC. The variable domain in full, completed from reference TRBV2 and TRBJ2-7, reads EPEVTQTPSHQVTQMGQEVILRCVPISNHLYFYWYRQILGQKVEFLVSFYNNEISEKSEIFDDQFSVERPDGSNFTLKIRSTKLEDSAMYFCASRPDRGAYEQYFGPGTRLTVT.

V gene TRBV5-1 combines with J gene TRBJ2-2; 9 bases map to TRBD2. The CDR3 runs to 18 residues. Germline V gene sequence: CDR1 SGHRS, CDR2 YFSETQ. Trimming removed 0 bases from V and 0 bases from J; junction bases left unmatched: 6. The CDR3 here is CASSLEAGGRPNTGELFF. The CDR3 DNA reads TGCGCCAGCAGCTTGGAAGCGGGGGGTCGTCCGAACACCGGGGAGCTGTTTTTT.

This chain uses TRBV20-1 with TRBJ2-5, with D perhaps TRBD2 (5 bases). CDR1 and CDR2 (germline): DFQATT, SNEGSKA (reference sequence). V was cut by 3 bases and J by 5 bases, with 16 bases left in between. The CDR3 sequence is 14 residues long. CDR3 DNA sequence: TGCAGTGCTAGTCCCCTGAGCTCGGGGGAGACCCAGTACTTC. Translating it yields CSASPLSSGETQYF.

In DNA, the CDR3 is TGTGCCAGCAGCACGGAAGCTTCCTACAATGAGCAGTTCTTC. This encodes CASSTEASYNEQFF. The rearrangement links TRBV9 to TRBJ2-1, with D unclear. V lost 4 bases to trimming and J lost 1 base, with 9 bases between them. CDR1 SGDLS and CDR2 YYNGEE come from the germline V gene. This CDR3 comprises 14 residues.

The chain is built from TRBV7-2 and TRBJ2-3; TRBD2 is a possible D gene (5 bases). V lost 4 bases, J lost 1 base, and 18 bases lay in between. Germline lookup yields CDR1 SGHTA and CDR2 FQGNSA. CDR3 length: 17 amino acids. The CDR3 DNA follows: TGTGCCAGCAGCTATACTCGTCGGGAATCAGGCACAGATACGCAGTATTTT. It is translated as CASSYTRRESGTDTQYF.

The chain uses TRBV28 and TRBJ2-7, with unresolved D. Germline CDR1 reads MDHEN; CDR2 reads SYDVKM. CDR3 length equals 12 residues. Trimming removed 7 bases at V and 4 bases at J, with 11 bases between. The CDR3 protein is CASMEGSYEQYF. As DNA, the CDR3 is TGTGCCAGCATGGAAGGATCATACGAGCAGTACTTC.

This clonotype was detected ten times or more. The chain joins TRBV6-5 to TRBJ1-1, with 9 bases lining up with TRBD1. The ends lost 6 bases at V and 4 bases at J; junction bases unmatched: 9. Germline-derived CDR1 and CDR2 are MNHEY and SVGAGI. CDR3 length: 15 residues. In nucleotides, the CDR3 is TGTGCCAGCAGATTACTCCAGACAGGGGGCACTGAAGCTTTCTTT. Protein sequence: CASRLLQTGGTEAFF.

This clonotype has more than one count but fewer than ten. This sequence joins TRBV7-2 and TRBJ2-1; tentative D call: TRBD1 (5 bases). Trimming shortened V by 0 bases and J by 6 bases, and 15 bases separated the two germline ends. This CDR3 has 16 residues. Germline V gene lookup returns CDR1 SGHTA and CDR2 FQGNSA. The CDR3 is CASSLAQGVWVNEQFF. CDR3 coding DNA: TGTGCCAGCAGCTTAGCGCAAGGGGTTTGGGTCAATGAGCAGTTCTTC.

This clonotype was observed a few times. V usage is TRBV7-9 and J usage is TRBJ2-7, with 9 nucleotides matching TRBD2. With 5 bases clipped from V and 2 bases from J, the junction kept 7 bases outside the gene matches. The CDR3 consists of 15 residues. From germline, CDR1 is SEHNR and CDR2 FQNEAQ (reference sequence). In nucleotides, the CDR3 is TGTGCCAGCAGCCATCGACTAGCGGAGACCTACGAGCAGTACTTC. Its protein product is CASSHRLAETYEQYF.

In this sample, this clonotype turned up a few times. The V gene is TRBV7-2, the J gene TRBJ2-1; a weak D match, TRBD1 (6 bases). This CDR3 spans 15 amino acids. Trimming cost V 7 bases and J 5 bases, with 18 bases left between them. Germline V CDR1 and CDR2: SGHTA, FQGNSA. The CDR3 sequence: CASNPGDILNNEQFF. The CDR3 DNA sequence: TGTGCCAGCAACCCCGGGGACATCCTAAACAATGAGCAGTTCTTC.

This clonotype showed up just a few times. The J gene is TRBJ2-7, the V gene TRBV5-1; the D gene is possibly TRBD1 (6 bases). Germline V gene lookup returns CDR1 SGHRS and CDR2 YFSETQ. The CDR3 runs to 13 residues. The ends were cut back, 4 bases at V and 6 bases at J, with 14 bases in the middle. CDR3 nucleotides: TGCGCCAGCAGCCCCCTAACAGGGAGCGAGCAGTACTTC. This gives the protein CASSPLTGSEQYF.

This clonotype was recorded many times. V and J are TRBV6-2 or TRBV6-3 and TRBJ2-1; 9 bases match TRBD2. The CDR3 extends over 14 amino acids. V lost 4 bases to trimming and J lost 4 bases; unmatched junction nucleotides: 2. CDR1 and CDR2 from the germline V gene are MNHEY and SVGEGT. The CDR3 reads CASSLTSGYNEQFF. The DNA for the CDR3 is TGTGCCAGCAGTTTGACTAGCGGATACAATGAGCAGTTCTTC.

This chain uses TRBV10-3 with TRBJ2-1, with D hard to call. This CDR3 has 13 amino acids. The V end was cut by 4 bases, the J end by 5 bases, with 9 bases between. Germline lookup yields CDR1 ENHRY and CDR2 SYGVKD. The CDR3 here is CAISGSRDNEQFF. The CDR3, as DNA: TGTGCCATCAGTGGGTCTAGAGACAATGAGCAGTTCTTC.

The sample holds a few counts of this clonotype. The V call is TRBV6-5, the J call TRBJ2-5; D is ambiguous. Trimming cost V 5 bases and J 3 bases, with 7 bases left between them. The CDR3 extends over 12 amino acids. Germline V gives CDR1 MNHEY, CDR2 SVGAGI. The CDR3 protein is CASSPTKETQYF. In DNA, the CDR3 is TGTGCCAGCAGTCCCACGAAAGAGACCCAGTACTTC.

The chain joins TRBV7-2 to TRBJ1-6; 7 bases agree with TRBD1. Per the germline V gene, CDR1 is SGHTA and CDR2 is FQGNSA. This CDR3 region has 17 residues. Trimming cost V 5 bases and J 1 base; bases outside gene matches: 8. CDR3 DNA sequence: TGTGCCAGCAGCCTCCGGACAGGCGGATCCTATAATTCACCCCTCCACTTT. It translates to CASSLRTGGSYNSPLHF.

In regard to this clonotype: One junction end does not reproduce the germline sequence, and a read error may be involved. This chain joins TRBV20-1 and TRBJ2-1, with TRBD1 matching 10 bases. The germline gives CDR1 DFQATT, CDR2 SNEGSKA (reference sequence). This CDR3 region has 17 residues. CDR3 residues: CCAPTTTGTGASNEQFF. For the CDR3, the DNA is TGCTGTGCTCCAACGACCACCGGGACAGGGGCCTCCAATGAGCAGTTCTTC.